This passage covers 32 T cell receptor beta chains from one sample sequenced in a study of shared clonotypes between healthy human individuals. The repertoire was sequenced with immunoSEQ multiplex PCR; TCRdb's copy has only in-frame clones and lacks some. The sample yields around 980,000 clones, about 84% seen once. The sequenced sample was memory CD4+ T cells from PBMCs. Subset indicated: CD45RA-negative fraction. These receptors originate from a man aged 18-30 years in good health. Some clones in this sample may be carry-over from other donors' samples.

The chain links TRBV27 to TRBJ2-7; D uncertain. V dropped 6 bases and J dropped 0 bases, with 6 bases sitting between them. From germline, CDR1 is MNHEY and CDR2 SMNVEV (reference sequence). The CDR3 is 12 amino acids. The CDR3 region is CASRLNSYEQYF. The CDR3 DNA sequence: TGTGCCAGCAGGTTGAACTCCTACGAGCAGTACTTC.

This clone occurred many times. This rearrangement joins TRBV28 to TRBJ1-2, with D possibly matching TRBD1 (6 bases). The CDR3 has 13 residues. CDR1 MDHEN and CDR2 SYDVKM come from the germline V gene. V was shortened by 6 bases and J by 8 bases, with 16 bases between the two germline ends. The CDR3 nucleotides are TGTGCCAGCAGGTCCACAGGGCAGGGCGGCTACACCTTC. It translates to CASRSTGQGGYTF.

V usage is TRBV6-5 and J usage is TRBJ1-1; no clear D gene. Per germline, CDR1 MNHEY and CDR2 SVGAGI. The CDR3 extends over 13 amino acids. Trimming cost V 4 bases and J 1 base, with 7 bases left between them. CDR3 region: CASSWAENTEAFF. CDR3 bases: TGTGCCAGCAGTTGGGCGGAGAACACTGAAGCTTTCTTT.

For this clone: One end of the junction is discordant with germline, which a read error may explain. Other DNA variants within this sample encode the same CDR3. Written as DNA, the CDR3 is TGCGCCAGCAGCACCGGACGGGGAAACTCTGGAAACACCATATATTTT. Translating it yields CASSTGRGNSGNTIYF. V is TRBV7-9 and J is TRBJ1-3; D is unresolved. Germline values: CDR1 SEHNR, CDR2 FQNEAQ (reference sequence). The CDR3 sequence is 16 residues long.

The J gene is TRBJ1-2, the V gene TRBV6-1; no reliable D call. The CDR3 length is 13 residues. Trimming removed 6 bases at V and 5 bases at J, with 13 bases between. The germline CDR1 and CDR2 sequences are MNHNS and SASEGT. The CDR3 sequence is CASRQTGSYGYTF. As DNA, the CDR3 is TGTGCCAGCAGACAGACTGGGTCGTATGGCTACACCTTC.

V usage is TRBV9 and J usage is TRBJ2-4; the D gene is possibly TRBD1 (5 bases). The CDR3 spans 18 residues. Trimming cost V 8 bases and J 2 bases, with 26 bases left between them. The germline gives CDR1 SGDLS, CDR2 YYNGEE. The DNA of the CDR3 is TGTGCCAGTCGCTCAGTCGCAAGGGGTGCTCCCTCCAAAAACATTCAGTACTTC. Translated, it gives CASRSVARGAPSKNIQYF.

In this sample, this clone turned up many times. Other nucleotide sequences in the sample specify the same CDR3. The gene calls are TRBV28 and TRBJ1-2; no definite D call. With 6 bases removed from V and 4 bases from J, the gap between germline ends came to 9 bases. From germline, CDR1 is MDHEN and CDR2 SYDVKM. The CDR3 is 12 residues long. The CDR3 loop reads CASSLRLYGYTF. The CDR3 nucleotides read TGTGCCAGCAGCCTGAGGCTCTATGGCTACACCTTC.

This rearrangement joins TRBV28 to TRBJ1-4; tentative D call: TRBD1 (5 bases). There are 16 residues in the CDR3. Germline lookup yields CDR1 MDHEN and CDR2 SYDVKM. V lost 6 bases and J 0 bases, leaving 14 bases between the germline ends. The CDR3 loop is CASRFRTTATNEKLFF. As DNA, the CDR3 is TGTGCCAGCAGATTTCGGACAACAGCAACTAATGAAAAACTGTTTTTT.

The J gene is TRBJ2-1, the V gene TRBV28; D unclear. This CDR3 has 12 residues. Germline assignment: CDR1 MDHEN and CDR2 SYDVKM. Trimming cost V 3 bases and J 6 bases, with 6 bases left between them. CDR3 nucleotide sequence: TGTGCCAGCAGTTTCCCCCCCAATGAGCAGTTCTTC. Its translation is CASSFPPNEQFF. Full variable domain (remainder filled in from reference TRBV28 and TRBJ2-1): DVKVTQSSRYLVKRTGEKVFLECVQDMDHENMFWYRQDPGLGLRLIYFSYDVKMKEKGDIPEGYSVSREKKERFSLILESASTNQTSMYLCASSFPPNEQFFGPGTRLTVL.

V usage is TRBV15 and J usage is TRBJ1-5; D gene uncertain. Looked up from germline, CDR1 is LNHNV and CDR2 is YYDKDF (reference sequence). The V and J ends lost 0 bases and 7 bases respectively, with 7 bases between them. CDR3 length: 13 residues. CDR3 sequence reads: CATSRDVTQPQHF. The CDR3 bases are TGTGCCACCAGCAGAGACGTAACGCAGCCCCAGCATTTT.

The V gene is TRBV6-6, the J gene TRBJ1-1; no clear D gene. Germline V gene data show CDR1 as MNHNY and CDR2 as SVGAGI (reference sequence). The CDR3 loop spans 15 amino acids. Trimming took 0 bases from V and 6 from J, leaving 14 bases between them. This CDR3 reads CASSYSSLEGPEAFF. The DNA for the CDR3 is TGTGCCAGCAGTTACTCGTCGTTGGAGGGTCCTGAAGCTTTCTTT.

V and J are TRBV14 and TRBJ2-1; 9 nucleotides align to TRBD2. Germline CDR1 SGHDN, CDR2 FVKESK. The CDR3 loop spans 18 amino acids. Trimming cost V 4 bases and J 3 bases; bases outside gene matches: 13. The CDR3 nucleotides are TGTGCCAGCAGCCTACGTCCTCCGACTAGCGGATTCTACAATGAGCAGTTCTTC. Translated: CASSLRPPTSGFYNEQFF.

The chain uses TRBV2 and TRBJ2-6, with D perhaps matching TRBD2 (5 bases). V dropped 5 bases and J dropped 0 bases, with 8 bases sitting between them. The germline CDR1 and CDR2 sequences are SNHLY and FYNNEI. The CDR3 totals 15 residues. The CDR3 bases are TGTGCCAGCAGTCCCCGGGGCTCTGGGGCCAACGTCCTGACTTTC. Protein product: CASSPRGSGANVLTF.

With respect to this clone: Other nucleotide sequences in the sample specify the same CDR3. This sequence joins TRBV9 and TRBJ2-2; D unresolved. The CDR3 runs to 15 residues. The germline CDR1 and CDR2 sequences are SGDLS and YYNGEE. The V end lost 0 bases, the J end lost 2 bases, and 8 bases lay between the germline ends. CDR3 loop: CASSVGRTNTGELFF. In DNA form, the CDR3 reads TGTGCCAGCAGCGTAGGAAGAACTAACACCGGGGAGCTGTTTTTT.

The rearrangement joins TRBV15 to TRBJ2-4; weak D call: TRBD1 (6 bases). Per the germline V gene, CDR1 is LNHNV and CDR2 is YYDKDF (reference sequence). The CDR3 is 15 amino acids. With 3 bases removed from V and 0 bases from J, the gap between germline ends came to 9 bases. CDR3 in amino acids: CATSRDRLAKNIQYF. In DNA form, the CDR3 reads TGTGCCACCAGCAGGGACAGATTAGCCAAAAACATTCAGTACTTC. Combining the CDR3 with reference TRBV15 and TRBJ2-4 gives the whole variable domain DAMVIQNPRYQVTQFGKPVTLSCSQTLNHNVMYWYQQKSSQAPKLLFHYYDKDFNNEADTPDNFQSRRPNTSFCFLDIRSPGLGDTAMYLCATSRDRLAKNIQYFGAGTRLSVL.

Of note for this clone: Being one base from a much bigger clone, this may be a read error. V gene TRBV30 combines with J gene TRBJ1-2, with unresolved D. Germline V lookup: CDR1 GTSNPN, CDR2 SVGIG (reference sequence). The CDR3 is 12 residues long. V lost 2 bases to trimming and J lost 3 bases, with 7 bases between them. The CDR3 loop reads CAWSTGDYGYTF. The CDR3, as DNA: TGTGCCTGGAGTACGGGAGACTATGGCTACACCTTC.

The chain couples TRBV30 to TRBJ2-3; unclear D gene. Deletions cut 1 base from V and 8 bases from J, with 16 bases between. Germline CDR1 and CDR2: GTSNPN and SVGIG (reference sequence). This CDR3 contains 14 residues. The CDR3 here is CAWSDKRLASTQYF. The DNA of the CDR3 is TGTGCCTGGAGTGATAAACGGTTAGCAAGTACGCAGTATTTT.

The chain carries TRBV7-7 and TRBJ2-2, with a possible D match to TRBD1 (6 bases). V was pared by 6 bases and J by 1 base, with 9 bases between. The CDR3 totals 14 residues. Germline CDR1 and CDR2: SSHAT and FNYEAQ (reference sequence). In DNA form, the CDR3 reads TGTGCCAGCAGGGAGGACAGGAACACCGGGGAGCTGTTTTTT. The encoded protein is CASREDRNTGELFF. Full variable domain (outside the CDR3, taken from reference TRBV7-7 and TRBJ2-2): GAGVSQSPRYKVTKRGQDVTLRCDPISSHATLYWYQQALGQGPEFLTYFNYEAQPDKSGLPSDRFSAERPEGSISTLTIQRTEQRDSAMYRCASREDRNTGELFFGEGSRLTVL.

CDR3 DNA sequence: TGTGCCAGCAGCTTGGCGCGAGGGGGCAACACCGGGGAGCTGTTTTTT. Residues: CASSLARGGNTGELFF. The chain combines TRBV5-6 with TRBJ2-2; TRBD1 agrees at 7 bases. Germline-derived CDR1 and CDR2 are SGHDT and YYEEEE. The CDR3 loop spans 16 amino acids. Germline trimming cut 0 bases from V and 2 bases from J; bases unmatched to any gene: 4.

This clone occurred once. The V and J genes are TRBV4-2 and TRBJ1-2; D is undetermined. Trimming took off 4 bases at V and 1 base at J, with 22 bases between the two ends. There are 18 residues in the CDR3. Per germline, CDR1 LGHNA and CDR2 YNFKEQ. CDR3 coding DNA: TGTGCCAGCAGCCCTGGAAGTAGTATGAAAGGGCTTAACTATGGCTACACCTTC. Its protein is CASSPGSSMKGLNYGYTF.

The gene calls are TRBV7-9 and TRBJ2-1; a weak D match, TRBD2 (6 bases). CDR1 and CDR2 from the germline V gene are SEHNR and FQNEAQ (reference sequence). The V end was cut by 4 bases, the J end by 6 bases, with 19 bases between. The CDR3 spans 16 residues. CDR3 region: CASSSRGGVFGNEQFF. For the CDR3, the DNA is TGTGCCAGCAGCTCCCGAGGAGGGGTGTTTGGCAATGAGCAGTTCTTC.

The sample holds one count of this clone. The chain carries TRBV28 and TRBJ2-5; D may match TRBD1 or TRBD2 (5 bases each). From germline, CDR1 is MDHEN and CDR2 SYDVKM. The CDR3 loop spans 11 amino acids. Trimming stripped 8 bases from V and 4 bases from J, with 8 bases between. The CDR3 sequence: CASGDAETQYF. CDR3 DNA: TGTGCCAGCGGGGACGCAGAGACCCAGTACTTC.

V and J are TRBV18 and TRBJ2-3; 9 bases line up with TRBD1. This CDR3 has 14 residues. The V gene's germline CDR1 is KGHSH and CDR2 LQKENI. Trimming cost V 8 bases and J 4 bases; bases outside gene matches: 7. In nucleotides, the CDR3 is TGTGCCAGCACAGCGGGACAGGGAGCAGATACGCAGTATTTT. Translation: CASTAGQGADTQYF.

The chain couples TRBV6-5 to TRBJ2-7, with 10 bases fitting TRBD2. This CDR3 is 16 amino acids long. Germline trimming cut 2 bases from V and 5 bases from J; bases unmatched to any gene: 9. The germline V gene encodes CDR1 MNHEY and CDR2 SVGAGI. The CDR3 loop is CASSYAASGRLDEQYF. The CDR3 nucleotides are TGTGCCAGCAGTTACGCTGCTAGCGGGAGATTGGACGAGCAGTACTTC.

With respect to this clone: A far larger clone is just one base off, so this is likely a read error. The rearrangement joins TRBV11-1 to TRBJ2-2; D not resolved. Trimming took 5 bases from V and 1 from J, leaving 8 bases between them. There are 14 residues in the CDR3. Germline V gene lookup returns CDR1 SGHAT and CDR2 FQDESV (reference sequence). The CDR3 coding sequence is TGTGCCAGCAGCCCACGACAGAACACCGGGGAGCTGTTTTTT. Translation: CASSPRQNTGELFF.

The count of this clone is one. This chain uses TRBV18 with TRBJ1-1; possible D gene TRBD1, 5 bases. This CDR3 has 13 amino acids. Germline-derived CDR1 and CDR2 are KGHSH and LQKENI. Trimming took off 5 bases at V and 3 bases at J, with 10 bases between the two ends. The CDR3 sequence: CASSSDIDTEAFF. CDR3 coding DNA: TGTGCCAGCTCATCGGACATCGACACTGAAGCTTTCTTT.

The chain joins TRBV2 to TRBJ2-7, with TRBD1 as a possible D gene (5 bases). Trimming pared 7 bases from V and 6 bases from J, leaving 10 bases between. The CDR3 runs 11 residues. CDR1 and CDR2 (germline): SNHLY, FYNNEI. This chain's CDR3 is CASNRYGEQYF. The CDR3, as DNA: TGTGCCAGCAACAGGTATGGCGAGCAGTACTTC. The full variable domain, completed using reference TRBV2 and TRBJ2-7, is EPEVTQTPSHQVTQMGQEVILRCVPISNHLYFYWYRQILGQKVEFLVSFYNNEISEKSEIFDDQFSVERPDGSNFTLKIRSTKLEDSAMYFCASNRYGEQYFGPGTRLTVT.

This rearrangement joins TRBV19 to TRBJ2-1; D is unresolved. Trimming shortened V by 4 bases and J by 2 bases, and 6 bases separated the two germline ends. The CDR3 consists of 13 residues. Looked up from germline, CDR1 is LNHDA and CDR2 is SQIVND (reference sequence). CDR3 protein: CASSRAAYNEQFF. The CDR3 bases are TGTGCCAGTAGTAGGGCAGCCTACAATGAGCAGTTCTTC.

This clone has just one count. The V and J genes are TRBV6-1 and TRBJ2-3; 9 nucleotides match TRBD2. CDR1 is MNHNS, CDR2 SASEGT, per germline. This CDR3 has 16 amino acids. The trim removed 4 bases at V and 6 bases at J, leaving 11 bases unmatched. CDR3 protein: CASSGPTSGGGDTQYF. CDR3 bases: TGTGCCAGCAGTGGTCCGACTAGCGGAGGTGGGGATACGCAGTATTTT.

This chain joins TRBV28 and TRBJ1-2; D unclear. The V end was cut by 7 bases, the J end by 4 bases, with 22 bases between. Germline-derived CDR1 and CDR2 are MDHEN and SYDVKM. The CDR3 is 16 residues long. In DNA form, the CDR3 reads TGTGCCAGCAACCCATATGGGTCAGGTGGGAGCTATGGCTACACCTTC. Its protein is CASNPYGSGGSYGYTF.

This sequence joins TRBV28 and TRBJ2-2; 12 nucleotides align to TRBD2. Germline V gene lookup returns CDR1 MDHEN and CDR2 SYDVKM. The CDR3 is 15 amino acids. With V trimmed by 6 bases and J by 6 bases, 5 bases remained unmatched. CDR3 protein: CASSTTSGRSGELFF. CDR3 in DNA: TGTGCCAGCAGCACGACTAGCGGGAGATCCGGGGAGCTGTTTTTT.

V usage is TRBV29-1 and J usage is TRBJ1-1; maybe TRBD1 (5 bases). V was shortened by 6 bases and J by 0 bases, with 11 bases between the two germline ends. The CDR3 totals 13 residues. The germline V gene encodes CDR1 SQVTM and CDR2 ANQGSEA. The DNA of the CDR3 is TGCAGCGTGACCAGGGTTTTGAACACTGAAGCTTTCTTT. This encodes CSVTRVLNTEAFF. The entire variable domain, with the rest obtained from reference TRBV29-1 and TRBJ1-1, is as follows: SAVISQKPSRDICQRGTSLTIQCQVDSQVTMMFWYRQQPGQSLTLIATANQGSEATYESGFVIDKFPISRPNLTFSTLTVSNMSPEDSSIYLCSVTRVLNTEAFFGQGTRLTVV.